This T cell receptor beta chain derives from a study of cytomegalovirus exposure and HLA in healthy donors. Background on the study: Of roughly 400 genotyped donors, roughly 80% grouped in the Caucasian-associated ancestry cluster. Broader study findings: A later analysis found most CMV-associated TCR beta chains apparently HLA-restricted.

60 Vbeta and 13 Jbeta primers were used in PCR. Generated by immunoSEQ multiplex PCR, the TCRdb table keeps only in-frame clones and is missing some. The table includes approximately 75,000 clones, roughly 84% detected once. CDR3 length equals 12 residues. Germline-derived CDR1 and CDR2 are SGDLS and YYNGEE. V shed 7 bases and J 10 bases; nucleotides not matched to a gene: 8. In its sample, this clone was seen a few times. Its antigen is not identified. The sequence was obtained from a man in his 70s in good health and CMV-seropositive. This rearrangement joins TRBV9 to TRBJ1-2; 9 nucleotides align to TRBD1. The sequenced sample was PBMCs. This chain's CDR3 is CASGAWTGVYTF. CDR3 DNA sequence: TGTGCCAGCGGGGCCTGGACAGGGGTCTACACCTTC.